These T cell receptor beta chains were read from a single sample in a study of blood T cells in healthy people across ages. TCRdb reprocessed the 5' RACE reads with MiXCR, giving one entry per CDR3 protein. The sample holds over a million distinct CDR3 sequences; roughly 43% are singletons and the top ten take over 3.5%. Sequenced input: blood. Every receptor here comes from a woman in her late teens or twenties in good health. CDR3s include the opening cysteine and the closing phenylalanine or tryptophan. The order of the fields is D gene, V gene, J gene, clone size, CDR3 protein, CDR3 DNA. D genes are given only for firm matches. Where a row states a size, it is once, few, many or the class of an expanded clone; other rows omit it.

D gene: NA
V gene: TRBV24-1
J gene: TRBJ2-5
clone size: NA
CDR3 protein: CATSDSKVGRDEQYF
CDR3 DNA: TGTGCCACCAGTGATTCGAAAGTAGGTCGGGATGAGCAGTACTTC

D gene: NA
V gene: TRBV18
J gene: TRBJ1-1
clone size: few
CDR3 protein: CASSPPAFNTEAFF
CDR3 DNA: TGTGCCAGCTCACCACCGGCATTCAACACTGAAGCTTTCTTT

D gene: NA
V gene: TRBV20-1
J gene: TRBJ2-1
clone size: few
CDR3 protein: CSARDGTEQFF
CDR3 DNA: TGCAGTGCTAGAGACGGTACTGAGCAGTTCTTC

D gene: TRBD1
V gene: TRBV20-1
J gene: TRBJ2-5
clone size: few
CDR3 protein: CSATRRTGGYQETQYF
CDR3 DNA: TGCAGTGCTACACGTCGGACAGGGGGCTACCAAGAGACCCAGTACTTC

D gene: TRBD2
V gene: TRBV7-6
J gene: TRBJ2-1
clone size: NA
CDR3 protein: CASSPLGTSGANEQFF
CDR3 DNA: TGTGCCAGCAGCCCTTTAGGGACTAGCGGCGCCAATGAGCAGTTCTTC

D gene: TRBD1
V gene: TRBV6-5
J gene: TRBJ2-6
clone size: NA
CDR3 protein: CASSYSGTGGFGANVLTF
CDR3 DNA: TGTGCCAGCAGTTACTCAGGGACAGGGGGGTTTGGGGCCAACGTCCTGACTTTC

D gene: TRBD1
V gene: TRBV6-2/TRBV6-3
J gene: TRBJ1-2
clone size: NA
CDR3 protein: CASGDSLVGTF
CDR3 DNA: TGTGCCAGTGGGGACAGCCTAGTCGGCACCTTC

D gene: NA
V gene: TRBV18
J gene: TRBJ2-2
clone size: NA
CDR3 protein: CASSHTLTDRNTGELFF
CDR3 DNA: TGTGCCAGCTCTCATACGCTGACCGACAGGAACACCGGGGAGCTGTTTTTT

D gene: NA
V gene: TRBV6-2/TRBV6-3
J gene: TRBJ1-1
clone size: NA
CDR3 protein: CASSYKGRSLGTEAFF
CDR3 DNA: TGTGCCAGCAGTTACAAAGGGCGGAGCTTAGGCACTGAAGCTTTCTTT

D gene: NA
V gene: TRBV30
J gene: TRBJ2-7
clone size: NA
CDR3 protein: CAWSPTQGDEQYF
CDR3 DNA: TGTGCCTGGAGTCCGACACAAGGCGACGAGCAGTACTTC

D gene: NA
V gene: TRBV27
J gene: TRBJ2-1
clone size: many
CDR3 protein: CASSFLVGEQFF
CDR3 DNA: TGTGCCAGCAGTTTCTTGGTCGGTGAGCAGTTCTTC

D gene: TRBD2
V gene: TRBV25-1
J gene: TRBJ2-7
clone size: NA
CDR3 protein: CASSALAGKAYEQYF
CDR3 DNA: TGTGCCAGCAGTGCCCTAGCGGGAAAGGCCTACGAGCAGTACTTC

D gene: NA
V gene: TRBV28
J gene: TRBJ2-2
clone size: NA
CDR3 protein: CASSPTERSGELFF
CDR3 DNA: TGTGCCAGCAGTCCTACAGAGCGTAGCGGGGAGCTGTTTTTT

D gene: NA
V gene: TRBV6-5
J gene: TRBJ2-7
clone size: NA
CDR3 protein: CASSLSSHSEQYF
CDR3 DNA: TGTGCCAGCAGTCTGAGCAGCCACAGCGAGCAGTACTTC

D gene: NA
V gene: TRBV4-3
J gene: TRBJ1-5
clone size: NA
CDR3 protein: CASSLWSAHQPQHF
CDR3 DNA: TGCGCCAGCAGCCTTTGGTCAGCCCATCAGCCCCAGCATTTT

D gene: TRBD1
V gene: TRBV25-1
J gene: TRBJ2-5
clone size: many
CDR3 protein: CASSTGQGRETQYF
CDR3 DNA: TGTGCCAGCAGTACGGGACAGGGTAGAGAGACCCAGTACTTC

D gene: TRBD1
V gene: TRBV20-1
J gene: TRBJ1-5
clone size: few
CDR3 protein: CSAGQGNSNQPQHF
CDR3 DNA: TGCAGTGCCGGACAGGGAAATAGCAATCAGCCCCAGCATTTT

D gene: NA
V gene: TRBV2
J gene: TRBJ2-7
clone size: NA
CDR3 protein: CASSEGDKGWFSSYEQYF
CDR3 DNA: TGTGCCAGCAGTGAAGGGGACAAGGGCTGGTTCTCCTCGTACGAGCAGTACTTC

D gene: NA
V gene: TRBV4-1
J gene: TRBJ1-4
clone size: few
CDR3 protein: CASSLTHIATNEKLFF
CDR3 DNA: TGCGCCAGCAGCCTCACTCACATCGCAACTAATGAAAAACTGTTTTTT